This T cell receptor (beta chain) originates from a study of shared clonotypes between healthy human individuals. Whole-study context: Each donor contributed plates that comprised three CD4 naive, three CD4 memory, two CD8 naive and one CD8 memory.

In germline, CDR1 is LNHDA, CDR2 SQIVND (reference sequence). The CDR3 loop spans 15 amino acids. In the original workflow: Filtering was not the same, since immunoSEQ gave junction-only sequences without quality scores. This table comes from immunoSEQ multiplex PCR, and its TCRdb copy is limited to in-frame clones, with some not included. Clone size and the V and J calls come from that table; the DNA yielded D and trimming. The repertoire holds around 640,000 clones, with roughly 96% as singletons. CD8 cells regarded as naive lacked CD45RO, were positively chosen for CCR7, and omitted terminally differentiated effector memory CD45RA+ cells. Healthy adults negative for HIV, lacking recent acute infections or vaccinations, served as donors.

V usage is TRBV19 and J usage is TRBJ2-5; either TRBD1 or TRBD2 may fit D (5 bases each). The end of the DNA is better explained by TRBJ2-7, so the J call may be wrong. Sequenced material: naive CD8+ T cells sorted from blood. The TCR originated in a woman aged 30 to 39 in good health. The CDR3: CASSIGVQGVYEQYF. For the CDR3, the DNA is TGTGCCAGTAGTATAGGAGTCCAGGGAGTCTACGAGCAGTACTTC.